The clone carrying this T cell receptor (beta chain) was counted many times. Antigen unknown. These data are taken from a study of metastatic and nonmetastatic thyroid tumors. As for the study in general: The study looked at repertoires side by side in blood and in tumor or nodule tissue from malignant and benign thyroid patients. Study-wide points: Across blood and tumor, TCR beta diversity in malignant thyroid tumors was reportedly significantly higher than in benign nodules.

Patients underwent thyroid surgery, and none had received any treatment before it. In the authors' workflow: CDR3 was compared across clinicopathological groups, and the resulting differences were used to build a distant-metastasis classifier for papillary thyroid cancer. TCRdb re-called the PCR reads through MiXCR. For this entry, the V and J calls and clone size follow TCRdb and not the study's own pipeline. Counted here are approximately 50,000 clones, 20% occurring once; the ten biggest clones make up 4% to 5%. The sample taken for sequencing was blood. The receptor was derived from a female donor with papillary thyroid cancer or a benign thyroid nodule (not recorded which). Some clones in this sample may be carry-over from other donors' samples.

In nucleotides, the CDR3 is TGTGCCAGCAAGAAGGAAGGGATGAAGGATCAGCCCCAGCATTTT. Translated, it gives CASKKEGMKDQPQHF. The chain couples TRBV6-1 to TRBJ1-5; no definite D call. The CDR3 sequence is 15 residues long. V lost 7 bases and J 5 bases, leaving 18 bases between the germline ends. Germline values: CDR1 MNHNS, CDR2 SASEGT.